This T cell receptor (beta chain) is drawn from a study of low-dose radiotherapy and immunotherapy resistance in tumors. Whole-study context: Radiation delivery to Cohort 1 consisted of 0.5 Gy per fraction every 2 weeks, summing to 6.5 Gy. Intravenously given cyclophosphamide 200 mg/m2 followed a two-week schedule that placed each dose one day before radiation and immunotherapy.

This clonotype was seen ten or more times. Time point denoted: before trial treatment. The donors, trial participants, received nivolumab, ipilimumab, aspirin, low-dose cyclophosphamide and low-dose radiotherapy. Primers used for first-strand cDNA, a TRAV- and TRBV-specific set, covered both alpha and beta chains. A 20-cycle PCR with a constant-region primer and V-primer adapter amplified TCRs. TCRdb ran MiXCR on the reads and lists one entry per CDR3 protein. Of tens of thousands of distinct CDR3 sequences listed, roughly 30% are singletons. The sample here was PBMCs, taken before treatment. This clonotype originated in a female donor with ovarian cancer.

The CDR3 DNA reads as TGTGCCAGCAGTCCACGCGGGGTAGCTAGCCTCTTCAACGAGCAGTACTTC. The encoded protein is CASSPRGVASLFNEQYF. This rearrangement joins TRBV28 to TRBJ2-7; maybe TRBD2 (6 bases). V lost 5 bases and J 5 bases, leaving 25 bases between the germline ends. The CDR3 extends over 17 amino acids. CDR1 and CDR2 (germline): MDHEN, SYDVKM.